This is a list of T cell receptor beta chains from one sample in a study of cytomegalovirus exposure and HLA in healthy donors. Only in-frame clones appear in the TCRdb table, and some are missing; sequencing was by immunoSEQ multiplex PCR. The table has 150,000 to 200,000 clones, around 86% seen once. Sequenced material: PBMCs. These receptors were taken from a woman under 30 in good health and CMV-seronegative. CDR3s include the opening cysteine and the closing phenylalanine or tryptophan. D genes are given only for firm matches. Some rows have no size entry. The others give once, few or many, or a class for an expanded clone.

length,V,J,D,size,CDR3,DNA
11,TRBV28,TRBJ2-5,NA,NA,CASSFIETQYF,TGTGCCAGCAGTTTTATAGAGACCCAGTACTTC
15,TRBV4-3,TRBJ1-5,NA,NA,CASSPGSHSNQPQHF,TGCGCCAGCAGCCCTGGCAGTCATAGCAATCAGCCCCAGCATTTT
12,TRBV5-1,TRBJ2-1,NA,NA,CASRQDRSRRFF,TGCGCCAGCAGGCAAGACAGGTCCCGTAGGTTCTTC
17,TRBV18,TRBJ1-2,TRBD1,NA,CASSLMTGGQDNYGYTF,TGTGCCAGCTCACTCATGACAGGGGGCCAGGATAACTATGGCTACACCTTC
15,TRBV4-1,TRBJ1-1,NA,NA,CASSQAPQANTEAFF,TGCGCCAGCAGCCAAGCTCCACAGGCGAACACTGAAGCTTTCTTT
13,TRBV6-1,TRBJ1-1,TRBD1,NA,CASRETGGIEAFF,TGTGCCAGCAGAGAGACAGGGGGCATTGAAGCTTTCTTT
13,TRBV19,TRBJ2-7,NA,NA,CASSNREFYEQYF,TGTGCCAGTAGTAACAGGGAATTCTACGAGCAGTACTTC
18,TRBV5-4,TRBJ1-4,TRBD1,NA,CASSFRGPPTGGSEKLFF,TGTGCCAGCAGCTTTAGGGGTCCTCCGACAGGGGGTAGCGAAAAACTGTTTTTT
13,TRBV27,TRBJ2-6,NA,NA,CASRASGANVLTF,TGTGCCAGCAGGGCCTCGGGGGCCAACGTCCTGACTTTC
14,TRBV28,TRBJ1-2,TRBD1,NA,CAHGGDRGYYGYTF,TGTGCTCATGGAGGGGACAGAGGTTATTATGGCTACACCTTC
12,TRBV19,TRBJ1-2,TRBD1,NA,CASRTGAYGYTF,TGTGCCAGTAGGACAGGGGCCTATGGCTACACCTTC
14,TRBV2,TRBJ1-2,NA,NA,CASSDSGGNLGYTF,TGTGCCAGCAGTGACTCCGGGGGGAACTTAGGCTACACCTTC
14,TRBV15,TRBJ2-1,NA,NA,CATSRTGSYNEQFF,TGTGCCACCAGCAGAACCGGCTCCTACAATGAGCAGTTCTTC
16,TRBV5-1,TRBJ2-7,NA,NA,CASSLDKRTEPHEQYF,TGCGCCAGCAGCTTGGATAAGAGGACAGAGCCCCACGAGCAGTACTTC
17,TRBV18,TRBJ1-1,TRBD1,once,CASSSFEGTGDNTEAFF,TGTGCCAGCTCCTCCTTTGAGGGGACAGGGGATAACACTGAAGCTTTCTTT
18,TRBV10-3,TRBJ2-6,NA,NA,CAISGGDAAWAGANVLTF,TGTGCCATCAGTGGGGGAGATGCGGCCTGGGCTGGGGCCAACGTCCTGACTTTC
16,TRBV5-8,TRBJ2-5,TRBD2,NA,CASSLGLAGDWETQYF,TGTGCCAGCAGCTTGGGACTAGCGGGAGACTGGGAGACCCAGTACTTC
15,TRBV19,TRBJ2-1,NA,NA,CASRPRGDTSNEQFF,TGTGCCAGTAGGCCCAGGGGAGATACTAGCAATGAGCAGTTCTTC
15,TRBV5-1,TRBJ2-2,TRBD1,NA,CASSKGTGDSGELFF,TGCGCCAGCAGTAAAGGGACAGGGGACTCCGGGGAGCTGTTTTTT
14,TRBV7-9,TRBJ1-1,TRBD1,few,CASSAQGENTEAFF,TGTGCCAGCAGCGCGCAGGGGGAGAACACTGAAGCTTTCTTT
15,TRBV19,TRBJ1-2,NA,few,CASSPLTGDGYGYTF,TGTGCCAGTAGTCCGCTGACAGGAGACGGATATGGCTACACCTTC
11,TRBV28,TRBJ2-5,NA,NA,CASSPSGTQYF,TGTGCCAGCAGTCCCTCGGGGACCCAGTACTTC
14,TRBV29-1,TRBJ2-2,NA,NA,CSVAAVSNTGELFF,TGCAGCGTTGCCGCGGTCTCGAACACCGGGGAGCTGTTTTTT
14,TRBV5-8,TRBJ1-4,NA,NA,CASSWRPGDGKLFF,TGTGCCAGCAGCTGGCGCCCAGGGGATGGAAAACTGTTTTTT
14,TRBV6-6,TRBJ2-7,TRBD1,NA,CASTPSGGAYEQYF,TGTGCCAGCACTCCGTCAGGGGGCGCCTACGAGCAGTACTTC
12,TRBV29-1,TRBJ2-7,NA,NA,CSAQQGIYEQYF,TGCAGCGCCCAACAGGGAATCTACGAGCAGTACTTC
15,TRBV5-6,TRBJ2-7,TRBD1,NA,CASSHRQGSFYEQYF,TGTGCCAGCAGCCATAGACAGGGCTCCTTCTACGAGCAGTACTTC
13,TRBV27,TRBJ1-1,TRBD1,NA,CASGLNRGTEAFF,TGTGCCAGCGGCCTTAACAGGGGGACTGAAGCTTTCTTT
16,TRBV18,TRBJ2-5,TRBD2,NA,CASSPPGTILQETQYF,TGTGCCAGCTCACCACCGGGGACTATCCTCCAAGAGACCCAGTACTTC
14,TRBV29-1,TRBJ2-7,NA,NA,CSVEFGSGTYEQYF,TGCAGCGTTGAATTTGGTAGCGGAACCTACGAGCAGTACTTC
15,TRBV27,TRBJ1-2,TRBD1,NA,CASRPTGQGHYGYTF,TGTGCCAGCAGACCCACGGGACAGGGGCACTATGGCTACACCTTC
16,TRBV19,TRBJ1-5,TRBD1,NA,CASSNLQGIGHQPQHF,TGTGCCAGTAGTAACTTACAGGGGATTGGGCATCAGCCCCAGCATTTT
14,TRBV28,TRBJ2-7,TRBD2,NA,CASSPPGGAYEQYF,TGTGCCAGCAGCCCCCCCGGGGGGGCCTACGAGCAGTACTTC
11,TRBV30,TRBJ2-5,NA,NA,CARAEQETQYF,TGTGCCCGTGCAGAACAAGAGACCCAGTACTTC
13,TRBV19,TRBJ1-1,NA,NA,CASSVQTNTEAFF,TGTGCCAGTAGTGTACAGACGAACACTGAAGCTTTCTTT
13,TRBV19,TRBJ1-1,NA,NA,CASSPGVNTEAFF,TGTGCCAGTAGTCCAGGCGTGAACACTGAAGCTTTCTTT
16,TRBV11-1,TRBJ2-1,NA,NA,CASSRQTGSSYNEQFF,TGTGCCAGCAGCCGCCAGACGGGGAGCTCCTACAATGAGCAGTTCTTC
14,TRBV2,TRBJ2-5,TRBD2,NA,CASSKGLREGTQYF,TGTGCCAGCAGCAAAGGACTACGGGAGGGGACCCAGTACTTC
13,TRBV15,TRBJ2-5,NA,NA,CATSPPYLETQYF,TGTGCCACCAGCCCCCCTTACTTGGAGACCCAGTACTTC
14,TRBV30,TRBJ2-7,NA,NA,CAWSRGQGIHEQCF,TGTGCCTGGAGTAGAGGTCAGGGGATCCACGAGCAGTGCTTC
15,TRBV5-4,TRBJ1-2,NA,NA,CASSTSRTGGGGYTF,TGTGCCAGCAGCACCTCACGGACGGGGGGTGGTGGCTACACCTTC